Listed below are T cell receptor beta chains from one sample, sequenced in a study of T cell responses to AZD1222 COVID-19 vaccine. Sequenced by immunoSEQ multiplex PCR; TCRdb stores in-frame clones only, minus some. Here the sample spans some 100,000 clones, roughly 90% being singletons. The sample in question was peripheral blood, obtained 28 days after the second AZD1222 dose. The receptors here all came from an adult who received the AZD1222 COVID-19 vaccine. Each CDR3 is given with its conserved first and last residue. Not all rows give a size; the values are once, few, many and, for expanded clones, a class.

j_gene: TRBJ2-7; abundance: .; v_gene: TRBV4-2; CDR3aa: CASSDDRSGRFEQYF
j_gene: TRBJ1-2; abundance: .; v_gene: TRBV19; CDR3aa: CASSPSSGVGYGYTF
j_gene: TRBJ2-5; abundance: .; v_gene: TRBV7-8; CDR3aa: CASSLTRGGETQYF
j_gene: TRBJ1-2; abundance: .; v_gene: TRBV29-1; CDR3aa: CSVGTGRTYGYTF
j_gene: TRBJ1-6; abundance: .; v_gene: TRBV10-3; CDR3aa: CAISDPARQGTPLHF
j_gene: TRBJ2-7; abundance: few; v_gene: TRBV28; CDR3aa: CASSPGIVGTYEQYF
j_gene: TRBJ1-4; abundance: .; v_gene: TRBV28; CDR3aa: CASSVSGEAKGEKLFF
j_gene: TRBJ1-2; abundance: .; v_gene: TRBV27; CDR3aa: CASSLSWGGTNYGYTF
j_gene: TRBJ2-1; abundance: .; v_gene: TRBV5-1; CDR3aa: CASSLATGSWGNEQFF
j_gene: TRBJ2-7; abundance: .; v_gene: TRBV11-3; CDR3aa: CASSLRSGRALYEQYF
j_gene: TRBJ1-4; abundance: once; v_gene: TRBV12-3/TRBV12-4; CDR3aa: CASSPPTREKLFF
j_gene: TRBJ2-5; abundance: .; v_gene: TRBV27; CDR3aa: CASSLGPGGAVETQYF
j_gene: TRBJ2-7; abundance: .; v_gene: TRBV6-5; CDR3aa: CASSYSTGGEQYF
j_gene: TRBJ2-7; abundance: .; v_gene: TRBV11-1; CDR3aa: CASSPRDRVYEQYF
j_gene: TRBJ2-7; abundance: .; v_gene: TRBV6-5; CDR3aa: CASGGSSYEQYF
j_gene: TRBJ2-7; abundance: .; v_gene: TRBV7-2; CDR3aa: CASSLRGWEASYEQYF
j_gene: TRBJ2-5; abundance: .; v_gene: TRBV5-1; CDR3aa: CASSLAGTRQETQYF
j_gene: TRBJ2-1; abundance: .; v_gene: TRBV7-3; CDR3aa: CASSLLSGSYNEQFF
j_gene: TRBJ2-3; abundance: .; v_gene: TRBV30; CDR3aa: CAWSEQGLSTDTQYF
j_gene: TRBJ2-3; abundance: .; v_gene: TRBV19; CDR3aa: CASRTPPGTSSKDTQYF
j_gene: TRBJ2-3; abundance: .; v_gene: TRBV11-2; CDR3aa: CASSHRDGSTDTQYF
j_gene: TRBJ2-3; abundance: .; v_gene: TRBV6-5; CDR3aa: CASSMRERDTDTQYF
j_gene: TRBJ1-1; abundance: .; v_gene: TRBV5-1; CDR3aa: CASSFGGPNTEAFF
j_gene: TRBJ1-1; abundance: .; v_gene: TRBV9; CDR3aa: CASSVSGTPNTEAFF
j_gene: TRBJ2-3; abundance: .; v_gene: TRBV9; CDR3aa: CASSVEAVGTDTQYF
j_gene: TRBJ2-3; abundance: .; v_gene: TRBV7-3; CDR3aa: CASTQGGTGADTQYF
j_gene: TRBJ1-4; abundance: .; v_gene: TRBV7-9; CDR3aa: CASSNRGANEKLFF
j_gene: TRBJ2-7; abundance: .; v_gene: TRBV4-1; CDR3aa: CASSLADSTYEQYF
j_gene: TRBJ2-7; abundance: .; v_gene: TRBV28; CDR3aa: CASSHQREQYF
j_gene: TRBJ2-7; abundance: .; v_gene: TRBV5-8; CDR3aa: CASSRGTQHSYEQYF
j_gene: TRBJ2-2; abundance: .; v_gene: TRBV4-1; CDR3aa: CASSQDRTSSNTGELFF
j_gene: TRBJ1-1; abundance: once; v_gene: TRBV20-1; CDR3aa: CSALGQPLW
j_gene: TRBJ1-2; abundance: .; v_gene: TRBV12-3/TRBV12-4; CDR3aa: CASSPGTGTRYTF
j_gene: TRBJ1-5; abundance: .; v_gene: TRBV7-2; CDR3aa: CASKGRGGYSNQPQHF
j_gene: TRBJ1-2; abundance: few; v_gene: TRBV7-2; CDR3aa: CASSLFSGADYGYTF
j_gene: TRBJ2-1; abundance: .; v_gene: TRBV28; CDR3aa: CASSLRSSYNEQFF
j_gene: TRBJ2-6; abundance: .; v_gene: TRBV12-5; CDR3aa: CASGNSGANVLTF
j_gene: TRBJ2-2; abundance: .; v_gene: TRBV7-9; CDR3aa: CASSRARTGELFF
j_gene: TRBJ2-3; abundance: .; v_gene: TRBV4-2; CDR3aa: CASSDGLAGVSDTQYF
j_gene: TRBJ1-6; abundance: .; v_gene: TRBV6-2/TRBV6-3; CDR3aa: CASSTTGRTNSPLHF
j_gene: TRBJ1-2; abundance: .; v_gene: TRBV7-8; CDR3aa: CASSPFSYGYTF
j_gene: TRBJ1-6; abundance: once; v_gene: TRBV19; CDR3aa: CASSTTGHGYSPLHF
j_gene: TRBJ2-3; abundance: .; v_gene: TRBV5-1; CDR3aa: CASSFSSTDTQYF
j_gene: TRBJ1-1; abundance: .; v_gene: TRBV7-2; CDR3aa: CASSLAARNTEAFF
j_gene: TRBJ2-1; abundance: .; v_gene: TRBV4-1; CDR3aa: CASSQVNEQFF